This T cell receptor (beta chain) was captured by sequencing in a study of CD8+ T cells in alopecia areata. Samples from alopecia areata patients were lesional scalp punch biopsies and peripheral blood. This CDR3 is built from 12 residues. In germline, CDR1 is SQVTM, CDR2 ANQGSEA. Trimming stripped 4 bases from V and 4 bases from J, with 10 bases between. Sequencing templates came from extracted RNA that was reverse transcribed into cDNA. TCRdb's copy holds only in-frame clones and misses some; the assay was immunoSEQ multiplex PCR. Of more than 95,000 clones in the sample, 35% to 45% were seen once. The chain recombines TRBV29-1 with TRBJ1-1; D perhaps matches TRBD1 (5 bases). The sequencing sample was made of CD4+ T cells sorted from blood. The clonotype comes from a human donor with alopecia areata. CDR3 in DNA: TGCAGCGTTGGGGGGTGGGTCACTGAAGCTTTCTTT. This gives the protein CSVGGWVTEAFF. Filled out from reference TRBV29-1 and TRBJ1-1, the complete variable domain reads SAVISQKPSRDICQRGTSLTIQCQVDSQVTMMFWYRQQPGQSLTLIATANQGSEATYESGFVIDKFPISRPNLTFSTLTVSNMSPEDSSIYLCSVGGWVTEAFFGQGTRLTVV.